This record concerns one T cell receptor beta chain sequence. Assay used: immunoSEQ multiplex PCR; TCRdb lists only in-frame clones, some missing. Of about 32,000 clones listed, 84% were seen once; the top ten hold around 18%. Blood specimens came from baseline, cycle 4 day 1, and cycle 7 day 1. This entry belongs to a study of OX40 agonist ivuxolimab in advanced cancers. Germline trimming cut 0 bases from V and 4 bases from J; bases unmatched to any gene: 4. The CDR3 totals 16 residues. CDR1 is SGDLS and CDR2 is YYNGEE in the germline V gene. This TCR was sampled from an adult with an advanced solid tumor such as melanoma, head and neck, liver or kidney cancer. Sequences were derived from CD4+ or CD8+ T cells sorted from blood, sampled in a trial of the OX40 agonist ivuxolimab. J is TRBJ2-5 and V is TRBV9, with 12 bases that match TRBD2. CDR3 residues: CASSVEALAGGETQYF. The CDR3, as DNA: TGTGCCAGCAGCGTAGAGGCACTAGCGGGAGGAGAGACCCAGTACTTC.